The 14 T cell receptor beta chains given below trace back to one sample, sequenced in a study of CD8 T cells in ankylosing spondylitis. Points from the study as a whole: A TCR beta motif of under 10 highly homologous variants seemed to mark ankylosing spondylitis blood.

MiXCR, run by TCRdb on the 5' RACE reads, gives a single entry per CDR3 protein. The data show roughly 220,000 distinct CDR3 sequences, 15% to 20% seen once. These receptors' targets are unknown. Sequenced sample: blood, either unsorted or a sorted T cell fraction (not recorded which). The receptors shown here come from a male donor with ankylosing spondylitis.

A few counts support this clonotype. This chain joins TRBV9 and TRBJ1-1; D gene unclear. This CDR3 has 13 amino acids. V was trimmed by 0 bases and J by 7 bases, leaving 10 bases between them. Germline loops: CDR1 SGDLS, CDR2 YYNGEE. CDR3 loop: CASSVEGEGEAFF. The CDR3 nucleotides read TGTGCCAGCAGCGTAGAGGGCGAGGGTGAAGCTTTCTTT.

The sample holds a few counts of this clonotype. The V and J genes are TRBV7-9 and TRBJ2-2; possible D gene TRBD2, 6 bases. Trimming took 3 bases from V and 4 from J, leaving 12 bases between them. The CDR3 runs 15 residues. Germline loops: CDR1 SEHNR, CDR2 FQNEAQ (reference sequence). Written as DNA, the CDR3 is TGTGCCAGCAGCTTGGACTCGGAGGGCACCGGGGAGCTGTTTTTT. It specifies CASSLDSEGTGELFF.

The V gene is TRBV2, the J gene TRBJ1-1; no clear D gene. Germline V CDR1 and CDR2: SNHLY, FYNNEI. This CDR3 is built from 13 residues. Trimming pared 6 bases from V and 0 bases from J, leaving 8 bases between. The CDR3 region is CASREWLNTEAFF. In nucleotides, the CDR3 is TGTGCCAGCAGGGAGTGGTTGAACACTGAAGCTTTCTTT.

In this sample, this clonotype turned up a few times. V and J are TRBV12-3 or TRBV12-4 and TRBJ2-7; TRBD1 matches at 12 bases. After removal of 4 bases from V and 2 bases from J, the junction contained 3 bases not matched to a gene. The CDR3 consists of 15 residues. CDR3 sequence reads: CASSYRDRGPYEQYF. The CDR3 bases are TGTGCCAGCAGTTACCGGGACAGGGGGCCCTACGAGCAGTACTTC.

The V gene is TRBV12-3 or TRBV12-4, the J gene TRBJ1-6; tentatively, D is TRBD1 (6 bases). Trimming took 5 bases from V and 9 from J, leaving 11 bases between them. The CDR3 has 13 amino acids. The CDR3 here is CASSPLQGSPLHF. In nucleotides, the CDR3 is TGTGCCAGCAGTCCCCTACAGGGTTCACCCCTCCACTTT.

This chain links TRBV5-1 with TRBJ1-2; no reliable D call. CDR1 is SGHRS, CDR2 YFSETQ, per germline. The CDR3 runs to 14 residues. V lost 4 bases and J lost 0, with 10 bases in between. The CDR3 sequence: CASSDNPANYGYTF. CDR3 bases: TGCGCCAGCAGCGACAACCCCGCTAACTATGGCTACACCTTC. Based on the CDR3 plus reference TRBV5-1 and TRBJ1-2, the full variable domain is KAGVTQTPRYLIKTRGQQVTLSCSPISGHRSVSWYQQTPGQGLQFLFEYFSETQRNKGNFPGRFSGRQFSNSRSEMNVSTLELGDSALYLCASSDNPANYGYTFGSGTRLTVV.

This clonotype came up a few times. This sequence joins TRBV15 and TRBJ1-2, with D uncertain. In germline, CDR1 is LNHNV, CDR2 YYDKDF (reference sequence). The ends were cut back, 3 bases at V and 1 base at J, with 15 bases in the middle. The CDR3 totals 16 residues. The DNA for the CDR3 is TGTGCCACCAGCAGGGCTCCAGTCTTGGGTAACTATGGCTACACCTTC. It specifies CATSRAPVLGNYGYTF.

This clonotype occurred many times. This chain connects TRBV5-1 to TRBJ1-1; D call uncertain. CDR3 length equals 13 residues. V was shortened by 4 bases and J by 1 base, with 8 bases between the two germline ends. Germline V lookup: CDR1 SGHRS, CDR2 YFSETQ. In DNA, the CDR3 is TGCGCCAGCAGCACCGGGGAGAACACTGAAGCTTTCTTT. This gives the protein CASSTGENTEAFF.

This clonotype came up a few times. Mismatch with germline at one junction end may stem from a read error. The chain carries TRBV12-3 or TRBV12-4 and TRBJ2-7, with no clear D. The CDR3 is 13 residues long. The CDR3, as DNA: TGTGCCAGCAGCTTAGCCCTCTTGCTCGAGCAGTACTTC. It codes for CASSLALLLEQYF.

This chain joins TRBV20-1 and TRBJ1-1, with TRBD1 identical over 7 bases. J lost 1 base, V lost 4 bases, and 9 bases had no gene match. The CDR3 length is 15 residues. The germline CDR1 and CDR2 sequences are DFQATT and SNEGSKA (reference sequence). The CDR3 is CSAIDTGVPNTEAFF. CDR3 sequence (DNA): TGCAGTGCTATTGATACAGGGGTGCCGAACACTGAAGCTTTCTTT.

This clonotype occurred a few times. The chain is built from TRBV20-1 and TRBJ2-7; TRBD2 might be the D (5 bases). Trimming shortened V by 1 base and J by 5 bases, and 15 bases separated the two germline ends. Germline CDR1 reads DFQATT; CDR2 reads SNEGSKA (reference sequence). The CDR3 is 14 residues long. The CDR3 sequence: CSARVEGLGNEQYF. In DNA form, the CDR3 reads TGCAGTGCTAGAGTCGAGGGCTTGGGGAACGAGCAGTACTTC.

V gene TRBV4-1 combines with J gene TRBJ1-6; the D gene is possibly TRBD1 (5 bases). CDR3 length: 17 amino acids. V was clipped by 0 bases and J by 0 bases, with 9 bases between them. Germline V CDR1 and CDR2: MGHRA, YSYEKL. CDR3 residues: CASSQDWGGSYNSPLHF. The CDR3 bases are TGCGCCAGCAGCCAAGATTGGGGGGGCTCCTATAATTCACCCCTCCACTTT.

This clonotype was seen a handful of times. The chain recombines TRBV6-2 or TRBV6-3 with TRBJ1-2; D perhaps matches TRBD1 (5 bases). Germline assignment: CDR1 MNHEY and CDR2 SVGEGT. The CDR3 sequence is 16 residues long. Between the trimmed V and J ends, which lost 4 bases and 1 base, there was a span of 16 bases. The CDR3: CASSSDVTDYNYGYTF. The CDR3 coding sequence is TGTGCCAGCAGTTCGGACGTGACAGACTATAACTATGGCTACACCTTC.

The gene calls are TRBV5-1 and TRBJ2-7; 10 positions agree with TRBD2. The CDR3 runs 17 residues. The J segment lost 4 bases and the V segment lost 0 bases, leaving 10 bases of the junction unmatched. CDR1 and CDR2 from the germline V gene are SGHRS and YFSETQ. CDR3 protein: CASSLVVAGGPGYEQYF. CDR3 coding DNA: TGCGCCAGCAGCTTGGTGGTAGCGGGAGGTCCCGGTTACGAGCAGTACTTC.